This T cell receptor (beta chain) comes out of a study of cytomegalovirus exposure and HLA in healthy donors. General study results and limits: Altogether, 150 to 200 TCR beta chains were recorded as cytomegalovirus-associated.

The trim removed 2 bases at V and 5 bases at J, leaving 6 bases unmatched. Germline V gene lookup returns CDR1 SGDLS and CDR2 YYNGEE. This CDR3 spans 16 amino acids. TCRdb's table, derived via immunoSEQ multiplex PCR, lists solely in-frame clones and lacks some. The data hold over 200,000 clones, with almost 90% observed a single time. As to this clone: Its specificity is not known.

The gene calls are TRBV9 and TRBJ2-5; 13 nucleotides match TRBD2. Sequencing used PBMCs. The TCR sequence derives from a woman between 18 and 29 years old in good health and CMV-seronegative. CDR3 nucleotide sequence: TGTGCCAGCAGCGTGGGGACTAGCGGGGTGTCTGAGACCCAGTACTTC. As protein: CASSVGTSGVSETQYF.